The 25 T cell receptor beta chains given below trace back to one sample, sequenced in a study of control samples from healthy donors and cancer patients. Clones were read by immunoSEQ multiplex PCR, and TCRdb kept only the in-frame ones, dropping some. Of about 120,000 clones detected, approximately 90% appear once; the ten largest clones hold roughly 12%. The sequenced sample consisted of blood. These TCRs come from a man aged 25 to 40 in good health.

This clone was found a few times. The V and J genes are TRBV6-1 and TRBJ1-2; D unclear. CDR3 length equals 13 residues. Germline V CDR1 and CDR2: MNHNS, SASEGT. V lost 2 bases, J lost 5 bases, and 9 bases lay in between. The CDR3 bases are TGTGCCAGCAGTGAACCTTCACTATATGGCTACACCTTC. This codes for CASSEPSLYGYTF.

The chain joins TRBV6-1 to TRBJ1-2; tentatively, D is TRBD1 (6 bases). Trimming stripped 2 bases from V and 7 bases from J, with 20 bases between. The CDR3 extends over 16 amino acids. Germline V gene data show CDR1 as MNHNS and CDR2 as SASEGT. The CDR3 nucleotides are TGTGCCAGCAGTGAATATGGTGCTGGGGGCGCGGGTGGCTACACCTTC. This gives the protein CASSEYGAGGAGGYTF.

V is TRBV6-5 and J is TRBJ2-5; unclear D gene. Trimming removed 6 bases from V and 0 bases from J, with 8 bases in between. From germline, CDR1 is MNHEY and CDR2 SVGAGI. The CDR3 extends over 13 amino acids. CDR3 amino acids: CASRWRHQETQYF. CDR3 sequence (DNA): TGTGCCAGCAGATGGAGACACCAAGAGACCCAGTACTTC.

This chain joins TRBV24-1 and TRBJ2-7, with D unresolved. The CDR3 spans 13 residues. Germline V lookup: CDR1 KGHDR, CDR2 SFDVKD. The V gene lost 5 bases and the J gene lost 2 bases, with 9 bases spanning the gap. The DNA for the CDR3 is TGTGCCACCAGTGCCGGGTCACCCTACGAGCAGTACTTC. Its protein is CATSAGSPYEQYF.

This chain uses TRBV5-1 with TRBJ2-1, with 8 bases aligning to TRBD2. The CDR3 is 15 amino acids. Germline V gene data show CDR1 as SGHRS and CDR2 as YFSETQ. With V trimmed by 5 bases and J by 0 bases, 4 bases remained unmatched. The chain's CDR3 is CASRAGTSSYNEQFF. The CDR3 DNA sequence: TGCGCCAGCAGGGCCGGGACTAGCTCCTACAATGAGCAGTTCTTC.

The chain couples TRBV6-5 to TRBJ1-1, with TRBD1 as a possible D gene (6 bases). V dropped 0 bases and J dropped 6 bases, with 14 bases sitting between them. The CDR3 loop spans 15 amino acids. CDR1 is MNHEY and CDR2 is SVGAGI in the germline V gene. CDR3 amino acids: CASSYSGGGLAEAFF. CDR3 sequence (DNA): TGTGCCAGCAGTTACTCGGGGGGGGGCTTGGCTGAAGCTTTCTTT.

This sequence joins TRBV10-3 and TRBJ2-3; D gene ambiguous. V was cut by 0 bases and J by 5 bases, with 0 bases left in between. The length of the CDR3 is 11 residues. Germline CDR1 is ENHRY and CDR2 is SYGVKD. As DNA, the CDR3 is TGTGCCATCAGTGAGTCAGATACGCAGTATTTT. This gives the protein CAISESDTQYF.

Only one count was recorded for this clone. The chain recombines TRBV5-6 with TRBJ1-2; D is ambiguous. Trimming cost V 1 base and J 8 bases, with 12 bases left between them. The CDR3 contains 13 residues. Germline CDR1 SGHDT, CDR2 YYEEEE. DNA of the CDR3: TGTGCCAGCAGCTTGAAGGGAACTATGGGCTACACCTTC. Its protein product is CASSLKGTMGYTF.

The chain joins TRBV7-9 to TRBJ1-4; D not resolved. The V and J ends lost 0 bases and 3 bases respectively, with 14 bases between them. Germline assignment: CDR1 SEHNR and CDR2 FQNEAQ (reference sequence). This CDR3 spans 17 amino acids. The CDR3 coding sequence is TGTGCCAGCAGCTTAGCGAGTGGTACGGCCTCTAATGAAAAACTGTTTTTT. This sequence encodes CASSLASGTASNEKLFF.

The chain has TRBV10-3 and TRBJ2-2, with D tentatively TRBD1 (5 bases). This CDR3 is 14 amino acids long. Between the trimmed V and J ends, which lost 8 bases and 0 bases, there was a span of 10 bases. CDR1 is ENHRY, CDR2 SYGVKD, per germline. DNA for the CDR3: TGTGCCATCCCCGGACATACGAACACCGGGGAGCTGTTTTTT. This encodes CAIPGHTNTGELFF.

This clone was recorded only once. CDR3 nucleotides: TGTGCCAGCAGTTTAGCGGGACGCACAGATACGCAGTATTTT. It encodes CASSLAGRTDTQYF. The rearrangement uses TRBV27 and TRBJ2-3; D is perhaps TRBD2 (6 bases). Germline V gene data show CDR1 as MNHEY and CDR2 as SMNVEV (reference sequence). The CDR3 spans 14 residues. V lost 2 bases and J 1 base, leaving 7 bases between the germline ends.

The chain uses TRBV4-2 and TRBJ1-2; 10 nucleotides align to TRBD1. Losses at the gene ends were 4 bases for V and 8 bases for J; bases not matched to a gene: 10. CDR1 LGHNA and CDR2 YNFKEQ come from the germline V gene. This CDR3 has 15 amino acids. The DNA of the CDR3 is TGTGCCAGCAGCCCTCCGGGACAGGGGAACAGGGGCTACACCTTC. The encoded protein is CASSPPGQGNRGYTF.

The chain joins TRBV27 to TRBJ1-1; tentative D call: TRBD1 (6 bases). The CDR3 extends over 14 amino acids. The V and J ends lost 6 bases and 1 base respectively, with 12 bases between them. CDR1 MNHEY and CDR2 SMNVEV come from the germline V gene (reference sequence). The CDR3 reads CASRGTGANTEAFF. The CDR3 DNA reads as TGTGCCAGCAGGGGGACGGGGGCGAACACTGAAGCTTTCTTT.

Here the CDR3 reads CASSLHARREQYF. The DNA of the CDR3 is TGTGCCAGCAGCCTCCACGCCAGGAGGGAGCAGTACTTC. The chain couples TRBV7-8 to TRBJ2-7, with D possibly TRBD2 on 5 matching bases. The CDR3 loop spans 13 amino acids. Germline CDR1 and CDR2: SGHVS and FQNEAQ. Trimming removed 5 bases from V and 7 bases from J, with 15 bases in between. The full variable domain, rest sourced from reference TRBV7-8 and TRBJ2-7, is GAGVSQSPRYKVAKRGQDVALRCDPISGHVSLFWYQQALGQGPEFLTYFQNEAQLDKSGLPSDRFFAERPEGSVSTLKIQRTQQEDSAVYLCASSLHARREQYFGPGTRLTVT.

This chain joins TRBV9 and TRBJ2-4; no clear D. Germline values: CDR1 SGDLS, CDR2 YYNGEE. This CDR3 spans 14 amino acids. V dropped 3 bases and J dropped 2 bases, with 9 bases sitting between them. This CDR3 reads CASSGGGPKNIQYF. The CDR3 region has the DNA TGTGCCAGCAGCGGAGGTGGCCCCAAAAACATTCAGTACTTC.

This clone was picked up one time. V and J are TRBV28 and TRBJ1-5; no clear D gene. Trimming removed 4 bases from V and 0 bases from J, with 13 bases in between. Germline-derived CDR1 and CDR2 are MDHEN and SYDVKM. The CDR3 covers 16 residues. In DNA form, the CDR3 reads TGTGCCAGCAGTTCCTACTACACTCTTAGCAATCAGCCCCAGCATTTT. Protein product: CASSSYYTLSNQPQHF.

This chain connects TRBV3-1 (or the pseudogene TRBV3-2) to TRBJ1-2, with D maybe TRBD1 (6 bases). CDR3 size: 14 residues. The germline V and J ends were trimmed by 1 base and 2 bases, with 8 bases remaining between them. The germline CDR1 and CDR2 sequences are LGHDT and YNNKEL (reference sequence). DNA for the CDR3: TGTGCCAGCAGCCAAGGGCAGGGGAACTATGGCTACACCTTC. Translation: CASSQGQGNYGYTF.

The rearrangement uses TRBV30 and TRBJ2-4; unclear D gene. Trimming shortened V by 2 bases and J by 5 bases, and 10 bases separated the two germline ends. This CDR3 has 13 residues. Per the germline V gene, CDR1 is GTSNPN and CDR2 is SVGIG (reference sequence). This CDR3 reads CAWSPGWQNIQYF. The CDR3, as DNA: TGTGCCTGGAGTCCCGGGTGGCAAAACATTCAGTACTTC.

This clone has a single count. Additional DNA sequences in this sample encode the identical CDR3. V usage is TRBV10-3 and J usage is TRBJ1-1; TRBD1 is a possible D gene (6 bases). Trimming took 2 bases from V and 1 from J, leaving 8 bases between them. CDR1 is ENHRY and CDR2 is SYGVKD in the germline V gene. The CDR3 loop spans 14 amino acids. As DNA, the CDR3 is TGTGCCATCAGTGAGAGGACAGCGAACACTGAAGCTTTCTTT. As protein: CAISERTANTEAFF.

The CDR3 is CASSPKGGRDTEAFF. CDR3 bases: TGTGCCAGCTCACCAAAAGGTGGGAGGGACACTGAAGCTTTCTTT. The chain employs TRBV18 and TRBJ1-1; no definite D call. Per the germline V gene, CDR1 is KGHSH and CDR2 is LQKENI. The CDR3 is 15 amino acids. With 2 bases removed from V and 3 bases from J, the gap between germline ends came to 13 bases.

The V call is TRBV9, the J call TRBJ2-2, with D hard to call. Germline V CDR1 and CDR2: SGDLS, YYNGEE. There are 14 residues in the CDR3. Trimming left V 4 bases short and J 2 bases short, with 9 bases between. The CDR3 DNA reads TGTGCCAGCAGCCCACTACCAAACACCGGGGAGCTGTTTTTT. It translates to CASSPLPNTGELFF.

This sequence joins TRBV11-3 and TRBJ1-5; D remains unclear. The CDR3 contains 13 residues. V gave up 5 bases and J gave up 1 base, with 6 bases separating them. Germline assignment: CDR1 SGHNT and CDR2 YENEEA. This CDR3 is CASSHNSNQPQHF. The DNA of the CDR3 is TGTGCCAGCAGCCACAACAGCAATCAGCCCCAGCATTTT. The whole variable domain, filled in from reference TRBV11-3 and TRBJ1-5, reads EAGVVQSPRYKIIEKKQPVAFWCNPISGHNTLYWYLQNLGQGPELLIRYENEEAVDDSQLPKDRFSAERLKGVDSTLKIQPAELGDSAVYLCASSHNSNQPQHFGDGTRLSIL.

This rearrangement joins TRBV6-2 or TRBV6-3 to TRBJ1-1; D possibly corresponds to TRBD1 (5 bases). This CDR3 contains 14 residues. Germline-derived CDR1 and CDR2 are MNHEY and SVGEGT. The V gene lost 4 bases and the J gene lost 1 base, with 10 bases spanning the gap. The CDR3 spells CASSWGRANTEAFF. The CDR3 nucleotides are TGTGCCAGCAGTTGGGGACGGGCGAACACTGAAGCTTTCTTT.

The chain has TRBV5-5 and TRBJ1-5, with TRBD1 matching 8 bases. The CDR3 runs 17 residues. The V and J ends lost 4 bases and 0 bases, in that order; junction bases with no gene match: 9. Germline V lookup: CDR1 SGHKS, CDR2 YYEKEE (reference sequence). The CDR3: CASSLGTGDYSNQPQHF. DNA for the CDR3: TGTGCCAGCAGCCTCGGGACAGGAGATTATAGCAATCAGCCCCAGCATTTT.

This chain joins TRBV6-5 and TRBJ1-5; a weak D match, TRBD1 (6 bases). There are 14 residues in the CDR3. Trimming took off 6 bases at V and 7 bases at J, with 16 bases between the two ends. Germline V CDR1 and CDR2: MNHEY, SVGAGI. The CDR3 protein is CASSHSGGRQPQHF. The CDR3 DNA is TGTGCCAGCAGCCACTCGGGGGGCCGACAGCCCCAGCATTTT.